This TCR beta chain was sequenced for a study of T cell clones after liver transplantation. Study at large: Post-transplant blood was tracked for graft-donor-reactive T cell clones identified in a pre-transplant mixed lymphocyte reaction. Graft-donor-reactive sequences were compared with third-party-reactive TCRbeta sequences from pre-transplant mixed lymphocyte reactions. Tolerant meant at least one year fully off immunosuppression without liver enzymes above twice normal.

CDR1 is SGHAT and CDR2 is FQNNGV in the germline V gene. Trimming took 8 bases from V and 7 from J; bases not matched to a gene: 8. The CDR3 extends over 15 amino acids. TCRdb keeps only in-frame clones here, not all; method: immunoSEQ multiplex PCR. In the table there are tens of thousands of clones, 71% of which are singletons. The clonotype comes from a human donor who received a liver transplant. The sample in question was CD4+ T cells from blood, obtained before liver transplant. V is TRBV11-2 and J is TRBJ2-1, with 13 bases lining up with TRBD2. The CDR3, as DNA: TGTGCCAGCCGGCGGACTAGCGGGGGTTGGAATGAGCAGTTCTTC. Protein: CASRRTSGGWNEQFF.